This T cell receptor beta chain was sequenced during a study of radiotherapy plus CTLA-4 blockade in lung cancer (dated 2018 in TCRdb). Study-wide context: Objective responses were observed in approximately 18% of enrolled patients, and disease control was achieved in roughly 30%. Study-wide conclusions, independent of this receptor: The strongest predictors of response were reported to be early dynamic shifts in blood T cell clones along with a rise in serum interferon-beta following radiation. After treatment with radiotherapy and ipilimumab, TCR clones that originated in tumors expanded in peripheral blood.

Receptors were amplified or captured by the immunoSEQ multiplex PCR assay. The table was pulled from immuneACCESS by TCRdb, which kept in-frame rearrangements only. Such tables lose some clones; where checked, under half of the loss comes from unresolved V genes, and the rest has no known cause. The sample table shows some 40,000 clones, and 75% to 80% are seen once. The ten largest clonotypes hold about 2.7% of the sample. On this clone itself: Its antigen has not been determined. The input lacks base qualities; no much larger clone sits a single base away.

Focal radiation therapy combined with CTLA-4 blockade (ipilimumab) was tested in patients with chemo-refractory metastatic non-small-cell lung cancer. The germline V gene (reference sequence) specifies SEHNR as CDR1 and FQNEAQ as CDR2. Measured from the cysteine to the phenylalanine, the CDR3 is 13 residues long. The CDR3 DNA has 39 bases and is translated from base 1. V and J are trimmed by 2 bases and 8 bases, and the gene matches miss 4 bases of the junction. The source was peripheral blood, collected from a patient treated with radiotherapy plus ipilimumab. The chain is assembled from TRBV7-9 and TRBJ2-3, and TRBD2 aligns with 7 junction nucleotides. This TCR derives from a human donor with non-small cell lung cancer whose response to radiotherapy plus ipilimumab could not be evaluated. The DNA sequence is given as TGTGCCAGCAGCTTATTGTCTAGCGGTACGCAGTATTTT. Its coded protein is CASSLLSSGTQYF.